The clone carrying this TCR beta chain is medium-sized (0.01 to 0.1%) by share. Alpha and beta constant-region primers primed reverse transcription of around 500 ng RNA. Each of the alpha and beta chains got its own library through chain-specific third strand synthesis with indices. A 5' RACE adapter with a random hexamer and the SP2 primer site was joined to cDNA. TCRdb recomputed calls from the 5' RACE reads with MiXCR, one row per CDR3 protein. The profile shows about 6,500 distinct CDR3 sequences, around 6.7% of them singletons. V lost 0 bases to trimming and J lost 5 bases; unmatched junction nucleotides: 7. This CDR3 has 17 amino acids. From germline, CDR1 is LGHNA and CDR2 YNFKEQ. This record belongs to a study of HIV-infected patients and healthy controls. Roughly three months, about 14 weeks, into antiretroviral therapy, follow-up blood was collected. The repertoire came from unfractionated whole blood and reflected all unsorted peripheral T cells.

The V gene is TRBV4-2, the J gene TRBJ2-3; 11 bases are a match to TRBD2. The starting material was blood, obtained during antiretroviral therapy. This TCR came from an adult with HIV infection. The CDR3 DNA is TGTGCCAGCAGCCAAGATCCGCCCGGGACTAGCGGAGATACGCAGTATTTT. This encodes CASSQDPPGTSGDTQYF.